These 10 T cell receptor beta chains came from one sample sequenced in a study of shared clonotypes between healthy human individuals. Naive CD8 cells lacked CD45RO, underwent positive selection for CCR7 and left out terminally differentiated effector memory CD45RA+ cells. Data came from immunoSEQ multiplex PCR; TCRdb stores just in-frame clones and leaves some out. This table has 1.5 million to 2.5 million clones, about 94% appearing once. Material: naive CD8+ T cells sorted from blood. All receptors derive from a man between 18 and 35 years old in good health.

J is TRBJ2-1 and V is TRBV4-1; D ambiguous. V was shortened by 0 bases and J by 1 base, with 10 bases between the two germline ends. This CDR3 has 16 amino acids. Germline V gene lookup returns CDR1 MGHRA and CDR2 YSYEKL. CDR3 nucleotide sequence: TGCGCCAGCAGCCAAGAGGCGGCTAGGTCCTACAATGAGCAGTTCTTC. Its protein is CASSQEAARSYNEQFF.

For this clone: The sample has other DNA sequences that encode this CDR3 too. The chain employs TRBV29-1 and TRBJ2-7; 7 bases map to TRBD1. The trim removed 5 bases at V and 2 bases at J, leaving 3 bases unmatched. This CDR3 contains 12 residues. Germline CDR1 and CDR2: SQVTM and ANQGSEA. DNA of the CDR3: TGCAGCGTTCCCGGACAGGCCTACGAGCAGTACTTC. Translated: CSVPGQAYEQYF.

J is TRBJ2-5 and V is TRBV28; unclear D gene. This CDR3 region has 13 residues. Germline V gene sequence: CDR1 MDHEN, CDR2 SYDVKM. V was pared by 6 bases and J by 1 base, with 9 bases between. The CDR3 DNA follows: TGTGCCAGCAGCCCCGAAGTCCAAGAGACCCAGTACTTC. This sequence encodes CASSPEVQETQYF.

The chain links TRBV2 to TRBJ2-5, with 8 bases matching TRBD1. The ends lost 1 base at V and 2 bases at J; junction bases unmatched: 3. CDR3 length: 15 amino acids. Germline loops: CDR1 SNHLY, CDR2 FYNNEI. DNA for the CDR3: TGTGCCAGCAGTGAAGGGGGACAGGATCAAGAGACCCAGTACTTC. Protein: CASSEGGQDQETQYF.

V and J are TRBV5-1 and TRBJ1-2, with 7 bases identical to TRBD1. Germline values: CDR1 SGHRS, CDR2 YFSETQ. CDR3 length equals 14 residues. Trimming at V came to 2 bases and at J to 0 bases, leaving 1 base not matched to a gene. CDR3 nucleotide sequence: TGCGCCAGCAGCTTTGGGACAGCTAACTATGGCTACACCTTC. This codes for CASSFGTANYGYTF.

The chain recombines TRBV5-6 with TRBJ2-5; tentative D call: TRBD1 (6 bases). Deletions cut 1 base from V and 5 bases from J, with 18 bases between. There are 16 residues in the CDR3. Germline CDR1 SGHDT, CDR2 YYEEEE. In DNA, the CDR3 is TGTGCCAGCAGCTTGATCACAGGGCACTCAGGGGAGACCCAGTACTTC. This translates into CASSLITGHSGETQYF.

The DNA for the CDR3 is TGCGCCAGCAGCCACACCATCTCGGCCCTCACAGATACGCAGTATTTT. Protein product: CASSHTISALTDTQYF. The V gene is TRBV4-1, the J gene TRBJ2-3; no reliable D call. The CDR3 is 16 amino acids. CDR1 and CDR2 from the germline V gene are MGHRA and YSYEKL. V lost 3 bases and J 2 bases, leaving 15 bases between the germline ends.

The CDR3 protein is CASSYLGLAYEQFF. DNA of the CDR3: TGTGCCAGCAGTTACCTGGGACTAGCTTATGAGCAGTTCTTC. This chain connects TRBV6-5 to TRBJ2-1, with TRBD2 matching 9 bases. Trimming at V came to 2 bases and at J to 8 bases, leaving 4 bases not matched to a gene. The CDR3 totals 14 residues. Germline CDR1 MNHEY, CDR2 SVGAGI.

This chain uses TRBV7-9 with TRBJ2-1; 9 bases agree with TRBD1. The germline gives CDR1 SEHNR, CDR2 FQNEAQ (reference sequence). V lost 5 bases to trimming and J lost 7 bases; unmatched junction nucleotides: 6. The CDR3 is 14 residues long. The CDR3 region is CASSPRDRENEQFF. Written as DNA, the CDR3 is TGTGCCAGCAGCCCGAGGGACAGGGAGAATGAGCAGTTCTTC.

This clone has only one observation. The V call is TRBV5-6, the J call TRBJ1-6; D uncertain. Germline CDR1 SGHDT, CDR2 YYEEEE. V lost 0 bases and J 6 bases, leaving 7 bases between the germline ends. The CDR3 length is 14 residues. CDR3 in amino acids: CASSLGLPNSPLHF. The CDR3 nucleotides are TGTGCCAGCAGCTTGGGACTTCCTAATTCACCCCTCCACTTT.